This T cell receptor beta chain was sequenced during a study of cytomegalovirus exposure and HLA in healthy donors. V was cut by 5 bases and J by 3 bases, with 17 bases left in between. The CDR3 spans 15 residues. The germline gives CDR1 SGHTA, CDR2 FQGNSA. 60 Vbeta and 13 Jbeta primers were used in PCR. Clones were sequenced by immunoSEQ multiplex PCR, and TCRdb holds only the in-frame ones, with some missing. The sample holds 74,000 or so clones, 77% seen once. Source material: PBMCs. This clonotype was sampled from a man over 45 in good health and CMV-seropositive. The chain joins TRBV7-2 to TRBJ2-7, with TRBD2 as a possible D gene (5 bases). CDR3 residues: CASSLLGTQRYEQYF. The CDR3 nucleotides read TGTGCCAGCAGCCTACTAGGCACCCAGCGCTACGAGCAGTACTTC.